This T cell receptor beta chain was recovered during a study of early T cells in non-severe SARS-CoV-2 infection. Whole-study context: Sequencing was performed on bulk RNA from unsorted whole blood, leaving chains unpaired.

Unique molecular identifiers were affixed to single, distinct cDNA molecules. MiXCR, applied by TCRdb to the 5' RACE reads, yields one record per CDR3 protein. The profile covers 60,000 to 75,000 distinct CDR3 sequences, with less than 15% appearing a single time and about 4.2% taken by the ten largest. The CDR3 is made up of 13 amino acids. CDR1 and CDR2 (germline): MNHEY, SMNVEV (reference sequence). Trimming pared 5 bases from V and 4 bases from J, leaving 9 bases between. The specimen was whole blood. V is TRBV27 and J is TRBJ1-5; tentative D call: TRBD1 (5 bases). The source is an adult who was a healthcare worker with PCR-confirmed SARS-CoV-2 infection or an uninfected control (not recorded which). The CDR3 region has the DNA TGTGCCAGCAGTCTTCGGGGGAATCAGCCCCAGCATTTT. It specifies CASSLRGNQPQHF.